Shown below are 7 T cell receptor beta chains from a single sample sequenced in a study of T cell repertoires in cytomegalovirus infection. No antigen has been identified for these receptors. TCRdb passed the reads through MiXCR, listing each CDR3 protein once. The sample comprises around 130,000 distinct CDR3 sequences, approximately 24% of which are singletons, and about 37% rests with the top ten. Sequencing input: PBMCs, sequenced either directly or after in vitro stimulation (not recorded which). These receptors were obtained from a human donor in good health (CMV status not recorded). Some clones in this sample may be carry-over from other donors' samples.

This clonotype came up a few times. The chain uses TRBV19 and TRBJ1-5; D not certain. This CDR3 contains 13 residues. V was trimmed by 2 bases and J by 6 bases, leaving 8 bases between them. Germline lookup yields CDR1 LNHDA and CDR2 SQIVND (reference sequence). The CDR3 bases are TGTGCCAGTAGTATAATCGGTGGTCAGCCCCAGCATTTT. This gives the protein CASSIIGGQPQHF. The entire variable domain, with the rest obtained from reference TRBV19 and TRBJ1-5, is as follows: DGGITQSPKYLFRKEGQNVTLSCEQNLNHDAMYWYRQDPGQGLRLIYYSQIVNDFQKGDIAEGYSVSREKKESFPLTVTSAQKNPTAFYLCASSIIGGQPQHFGDGTRLSIL.

Of note for this clonotype: At one of its ends the junction is not consistent with the germline gene, which may arise from a read error. The chain uses TRBV6-1 and TRBJ2-3; D unclear. Per germline, CDR1 MNHNS and CDR2 SASEGT. This CDR3 contains 11 residues. CDR3 sequence (DNA): TGTGTCAGCAGTGGGTTGGATACGCAGTATTTT. As protein: CVSSGLDTQYF.

This clonotype was counted only a few times. The V and J genes are TRBV7-9 and TRBJ1-2, with 8 bases lining up with TRBD1. V dropped 8 bases and J dropped 5; count of bases not matched to a gene: 7. Looked up from germline, CDR1 is SEHNR and CDR2 is FQNEAQ (reference sequence). This CDR3 region has 13 residues. For the CDR3, the DNA is TGTGCCAGCGCTCGGGACAGGCCTTATGGCTACACCTTC. Amino acids: CASARDRPYGYTF.

The V and J genes are TRBV7-2 and TRBJ1-1; maybe TRBD1 (6 bases). V was pared by 6 bases and J by 3 bases, with 14 bases between. The CDR3 contains 14 residues. Germline V CDR1 and CDR2: SGHTA, FQGNSA. The CDR3 DNA reads as TGTGCCAGCAGGATAGACAGGACCCACACTGAAGCTTTCTTT. Its translation is CASRIDRTHTEAFF.

The chain carries TRBV18 and TRBJ1-1, with 8 bases fitting TRBD1. The CDR3 covers 15 residues. Per germline, CDR1 KGHSH and CDR2 LQKENI. J was trimmed by 5 bases and V by 3 bases; bases with no gene match: 8. The CDR3 sequence: CASSPTGGMRTEAFF. The CDR3 bases are TGTGCCAGCTCACCCACAGGGGGGATGAGGACTGAAGCTTTCTTT.

The rearrangement links TRBV20-1 to TRBJ2-7; 8 bases map to TRBD2. This CDR3 spans 14 amino acids. Germline CDR1 and CDR2: DFQATT and SNEGSKA (reference sequence). The V segment lost 1 base and the J segment 6 bases; nucleotides outside the gene matches: 8. The CDR3 coding sequence is TGCAGTGCTAGAGTTGAGCGGGAGTATGCCGAGCAGTACTTC. Encoded protein: CSARVEREYAEQYF.

This clonotype appeared many times. This chain uses TRBV7-8 with TRBJ2-1; 9 bases align to TRBD2. V lost 5 bases and J lost 5; bases outside the gene matches: 7. CDR3 length: 15 amino acids. Germline V CDR1 and CDR2: SGHVS, FQNEAQ. CDR3 protein: CASSLLSGSDNEQFF. Here the CDR3 DNA reads TGTGCCAGCAGCCTGCTTAGCGGGAGTGACAATGAGCAGTTCTTC.